These 11 T cell receptor beta chains were sequenced from one sample in a study of early T cells in non-severe SARS-CoV-2 infection. TCRdb re-derived calls from the 5' RACE reads in MiXCR, one entry per CDR3 protein. The table includes about 48,000 distinct CDR3 sequences, roughly 5.5% detected once. Sequencing used whole blood. The receptors shown here come from an adult who was a healthcare worker with PCR-confirmed SARS-CoV-2 infection or an uninfected control (not recorded which).

This clonotype was counted at least ten times. The rearrangement uses TRBV19 and TRBJ2-5, with no clear D. V lost 9 bases and J lost 6, with 14 bases in between. The CDR3 is 12 residues long. CDR1 is LNHDA, CDR2 SQIVND, per germline (reference sequence). The DNA of the CDR3 is TGTGCCAGCCGGGCCCCGGAGAAGACCCAGTACTTC. It codes for CASRAPEKTQYF. Filled out from reference TRBV19 and TRBJ2-5, the complete variable domain reads DGGITQSPKYLFRKEGQNVTLSCEQNLNHDAMYWYRQDPGQGLRLIYYSQIVNDFQKGDIAEGYSVSREKKESFPLTVTSAQKNPTAFYLCASRAPEKTQYFGPGTRLLVL.

CDR3: CASRTDLYGYTF. Written as DNA, the CDR3 is TGTGCCAGCAGGACAGACTTATATGGCTACACCTTC. The V call is TRBV5-6, the J call TRBJ1-2; tentatively, D is TRBD1 (5 bases). This CDR3 is built from 12 residues. V lost 5 bases and J lost 5, with 10 bases in between. CDR1 is SGHDT and CDR2 is YYEEEE in the germline V gene.

This clonotype has a count of ten or more. The rearrangement uses TRBV15 and TRBJ1-3; D remains unclear. Trimming removed 0 bases at V and 1 base at J, with 10 bases between. Germline V lookup: CDR1 LNHNV, CDR2 YYDKDF (reference sequence). The CDR3 contains 16 residues. In DNA, the CDR3 is TGTGCCACCAGCAGAGATCCCAGCCTTTCTGGAAACACCATATATTTT. This sequence encodes CATSRDPSLSGNTIYF.

This clonotype was seen only a few times. The rearrangement uses TRBV10-3 and TRBJ2-1; D call uncertain. The CDR3 totals 13 residues. V shed 3 bases and J shed 4 bases, with 7 bases lying between them. Germline assignment: CDR1 ENHRY and CDR2 SYGVKD. CDR3 in DNA: TGTGCCATCAGTGACATGGATTACAATGAGCAGTTCTTC. Amino acids: CAISDMDYNEQFF.

This clonotype showed up many times. The chain joins TRBV4-3 to TRBJ2-1; TRBD1 agrees at 8 bases. CDR3 size: 15 residues. Losses at the gene ends were 5 bases for V and 2 bases for J; bases not matched to a gene: 5. Germline V CDR1 and CDR2: LGHNA, YSLEER. CDR3 nucleotides: TGCGCCAGCAGCGGAGGACAGGGACCCTACAATGAGCAGTTCTTC. Protein sequence: CASSGGQGPYNEQFF.

This clonotype came up many times. The chain uses TRBV5-1 and TRBJ1-6, with a weak D call TRBD1 (6 bases). The germline V and J ends were trimmed by 4 bases and 10 bases, with 24 bases remaining between them. In germline, CDR1 is SGHRS, CDR2 YFSETQ. The CDR3 totals 17 residues. This CDR3 is CASSSVGASISGSPLHF. DNA of the CDR3: TGCGCCAGCAGCAGTGTGGGGGCTTCGATCTCGGGGTCACCCCTCCACTTT.

This clonotype has at least ten counts. This chain uses TRBV20-1 with TRBJ2-1; 8 nucleotides agree with TRBD2. The V gene's germline CDR1 is DFQATT and CDR2 SNEGSKA (reference sequence). V shed 0 bases, J shed 6 bases, and the junction held 7 bases outside the gene matches. The CDR3 covers 15 residues. CDR3 nucleotide sequence: TGCAGTGCTAGAGATTATAGCGGGACTCTCAATGAGCAGTTCTTC. It codes for CSARDYSGTLNEQFF.

This clonotype was found many times. The chain combines TRBV20-1 with TRBJ1-1, with 7 bases aligning to TRBD1. V was clipped by 6 bases and J by 3 bases; unmatched bases: 4. CDR3 length equals 12 residues. Germline CDR1 DFQATT, CDR2 SNEGSKA (reference sequence). This CDR3 is CSAYTGDTEAFF. The DNA of the CDR3 is TGCAGTGCGTACACAGGGGACACTGAAGCTTTCTTT.

This clonotype has a count of ten or more. The chain joins TRBV5-1 to TRBJ2-5; 7 nucleotides match TRBD2. The CDR3 totals 15 residues. The junction had 9 bases not matched to a gene; V was cut back by 3 bases and J by 4 bases. The germline CDR1 and CDR2 sequences are SGHRS and YFSETQ. The DNA for the CDR3 is TGCGCCAGCAGCTCTAGCGGATTCGCGGGAGAGACCCAGTACTTC. Translated: CASSSSGFAGETQYF.

This clonotype is classed as medium-sized (0.01 to 0.1%). The chain combines TRBV6-2 or TRBV6-3 with TRBJ1-2, with D maybe TRBD1 (6 bases). The CDR3 loop spans 14 amino acids. Trimming left V 5 bases short and J 4 bases short, with 14 bases between. Germline-derived CDR1 and CDR2 are MNHEY and SVGEGT. CDR3 nucleotides: TGTGCCAGCAGTCGGGACACACGGTTCTATGGCTACACCTTC. This gives the protein CASSRDTRFYGYTF.

This clonotype was detected ten times or more. V is TRBV29-1 and J is TRBJ2-1; D gene uncertain. This CDR3 has 12 amino acids. The V gene's germline CDR1 is SQVTM and CDR2 ANQGSEA. V lost 5 bases and J 2 bases, leaving 7 bases between the germline ends. The CDR3 protein is CSVLGTYNEQFF. The CDR3 coding sequence is TGCAGCGTTTTAGGGACCTACAATGAGCAGTTCTTC.